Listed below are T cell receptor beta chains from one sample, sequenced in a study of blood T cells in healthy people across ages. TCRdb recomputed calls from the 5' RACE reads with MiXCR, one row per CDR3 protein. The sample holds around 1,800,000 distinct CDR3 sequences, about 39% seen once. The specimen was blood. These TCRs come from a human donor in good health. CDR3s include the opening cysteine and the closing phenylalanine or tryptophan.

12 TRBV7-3 CASSTGQGEALF
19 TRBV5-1 CASSSPAEGATSPHYGYTF
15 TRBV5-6 CASSSPRQGGYGYTF
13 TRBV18 CASSGTVASGYTF
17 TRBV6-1 CASSPNVWSTSGNTIYF
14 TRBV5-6 CASSFLVSTDTQYF
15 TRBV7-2 CASSVGQGFYETQYF
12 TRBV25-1 CASSDGVRGYTF
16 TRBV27 CASSSKLAGGHNEQFF
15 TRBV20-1 CSATTSGVYTDTQYF
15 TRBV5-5 CASSLASAGANVLTF
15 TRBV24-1 CATSDPDRGLYGYTF
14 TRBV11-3 CASSVDRGWTEQYF
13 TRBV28 CASRPGGGSGYTF
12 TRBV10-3 CAISEGYNEQFF
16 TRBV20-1 CSASKAGVIGNQPQHF
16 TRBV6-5 CASSYEFGGLEETQYF
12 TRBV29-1 CSVGSGADTQYF
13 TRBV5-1 CASSLDKTRGAFF
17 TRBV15 CATSRRRPGLAVDTQYF
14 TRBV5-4 CASTHMDSANTIYF
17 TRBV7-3 CASSLWGLAGGPHEQFF
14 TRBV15 CATSPRTSASEQFF
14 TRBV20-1 CSARASTGPDTQYF
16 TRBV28 CASSPSRGSLVYEQYF
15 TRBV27 CASSFQGQTGEKLFF
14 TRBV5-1 CASSFLQPNEKLFF
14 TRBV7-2 CASSITPTSYEQYF
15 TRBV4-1 CASSLRTGIGNTIYF
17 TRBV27 CASSLVQVISGANVLTF
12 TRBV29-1 CSVATGSYEQYF
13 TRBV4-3 CASSQDSGRSAFF
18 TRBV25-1 CASSEYFLLGEESYGYTF
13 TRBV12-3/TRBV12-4 CASRQHNGGEQYF